Below are 26 T cell receptor beta chains sequenced from a single sample in a study of T cells in Graves' hyperthyroidism and ophthalmopathy. Researchers amplified the TCR beta CDR3 regions from RNA transcripts. The HTBI set primed first-round TCR CDR3 RT-PCR. MiXCR, applied by TCRdb to the multiplex PCR reads, yields one record per CDR3 protein. The sample contains 92,000 or so distinct CDR3 sequences, around 52% of which appear only once. The sequencing sample was made of blood. The receptors shown here come from a woman aged 40 to 50 with Graves' hyperthyroidism.

This clonotype was seen repeatedly, ten times or more. The J gene is TRBJ1-6, the V gene TRBV7-2, with 9 bases aligning to TRBD1. CDR1 is SGHTA, CDR2 FQGNSA, per germline. Trimming took 3 bases from V and 7 from J; bases not matched to a gene: 4. The CDR3 runs to 15 residues. CDR3 region: CASSFSGTGNSPLHF. In DNA, the CDR3 is TGTGCCAGCAGCTTTTCTGGGACAGGGAATTCACCCCTCCACTTT.

This clonotype was observed at least ten times. The genes are TRBV10-3 and TRBJ2-3; 8 bases are shared with TRBD1. There are 18 residues in the CDR3. Germline V gene data show CDR1 as ENHRY and CDR2 as SYGVKD. V lost 0 bases to trimming and J lost 1 base; unmatched junction nucleotides: 9. The CDR3 sequence: CAISESMTGEIGTDTQYF. The CDR3 DNA follows: TGTGCCATCAGTGAGTCGATGACAGGGGAAATCGGCACAGATACGCAGTATTTT.

The chain uses TRBV9 and TRBJ2-5; D is unclear. V was pared by 7 bases and J by 5 bases, with 12 bases between. This CDR3 region has 12 residues. Germline V gene sequence: CDR1 SGDLS, CDR2 YYNGEE. CDR3 nucleotide sequence: TGTGCCAGCTCACCGGCGGAGGAGACCCAGTACTTC. This codes for CASSPAEETQYF.

The J gene is TRBJ1-1, the V gene TRBV29-1; TRBD1 aligns across 9 bases. The CDR3 runs to 13 residues. Germline V gene lookup returns CDR1 SQVTM and CDR2 ANQGSEA. V was clipped by 5 bases and J by 5 bases; unmatched bases: 6. CDR3 nucleotides: TGCAGCGTTAGTGGGGACAGGGCAACTGAAGCTTTCTTT. It codes for CSVSGDRATEAFF.

The V call is TRBV29-1, the J call TRBJ1-4; the match to TRBD1 covers 9 bases. This CDR3 has 15 residues. Germline CDR1 SQVTM, CDR2 ANQGSEA. V was clipped by 8 bases and J by 1 base; unmatched bases: 8. The CDR3, as DNA: TGCAGCTTGGAACAGGGGGCGCGAACTAATGAAAAACTGTTTTTT. Translated: CSLEQGARTNEKLFF.

This clonotype was observed many times. The V gene is TRBV28, the J gene TRBJ1-5; unclear D gene. The CDR3 contains 14 residues. Per germline, CDR1 MDHEN and CDR2 SYDVKM. V lost 4 bases to trimming and J lost 0 bases, with 7 bases between them. The CDR3 spells CASSWAYSNQPQHF. The CDR3 DNA follows: TGTGCCAGCAGTTGGGCGTATAGCAATCAGCCCCAGCATTTT.

Worth noting for this clonotype: This may arise from a read error, as a much more abundant clone is one base away. The chain is built from TRBV7-2 and TRBJ2-7; no clear D gene. There are 12 residues in the CDR3. CDR1 SGHTA and CDR2 FQGNSA come from the germline V gene. The V and J ends lost 3 bases and 6 bases respectively, with 9 bases between them. The CDR3 DNA sequence: TGTGCCAGCAGCTTGGGCTTCTGCGAGCAGTACTTC. It encodes CASSLGFCEQYF.

This clonotype was seen many times. V gene TRBV20-1 combines with J gene TRBJ2-3; D is ambiguous. This CDR3 comprises 12 residues. From germline, CDR1 is DFQATT and CDR2 SNEGSKA (reference sequence). The germline V and J ends were trimmed by 3 bases and 6 bases, with 10 bases remaining between them. This CDR3 reads CSARPSLDTQYF. The DNA for the CDR3 is TGCAGTGCTAGGCCGAGCCTGGATACGCAGTATTTT.

This clonotype was seen a handful of times. The chain employs TRBV2 and TRBJ2-7, with a possible D match to TRBD2 (7 bases). Looked up from germline, CDR1 is SNHLY and CDR2 is FYNNEI. The V end was cut by 6 bases, the J end by 3 bases, with 12 bases between. The CDR3 covers 13 residues. The CDR3 coding sequence is TGTGCCAGCAGAGGGGGGGGAAACTACGAGCAGTACTTC. Translation gives CASRGGGNYEQYF.

This clonotype has a count of ten or more. The V gene is TRBV18, the J gene TRBJ2-7; D is unresolved. V lost 3 bases and J 5 bases, leaving 5 bases between the germline ends. Germline-derived CDR1 and CDR2 are KGHSH and LQKENI. The CDR3 has 11 amino acids. Here the CDR3 reads CASSPKDEQYF. The CDR3 coding sequence is TGTGCCAGCTCACCCAAGGACGAGCAGTACTTC.

The rearrangement uses TRBV7-9 and TRBJ2-7, with 16 bases fitting TRBD2. The CDR3 has 17 amino acids. The germline V gene encodes CDR1 SEHNR and CDR2 FQNEAQ (reference sequence). V lost 5 bases, J lost 7 bases, and 11 bases stayed unmatched. The CDR3 DNA reads TGTGCCAGCAGCACGGGACTAGCGGGAGGGCCAGTTTGGGAGCAGTACTTC. Protein: CASSTGLAGGPVWEQYF. The full variable domain, in which reference TRBV7-9 and TRBJ2-7 provide the parts outside the CDR3, is DTGVSQNPRHKITKRGQNVTFRCDPISEHNRLYWYRQTLGQGPEFLTYFQNEAQLEKSRLLSDRFSAERPKGSFSTLEIQRTEQGDSAMYLCASSTGLAGGPVWEQYFGPGTRLTVT.

This clonotype appeared many times. V and J are TRBV7-2 and TRBJ2-7; possibly TRBD1 for D (6 bases). This CDR3 comprises 15 residues. The V gene lost 1 base and the J gene lost 2 bases, with 12 bases spanning the gap. The germline CDR1 and CDR2 sequences are SGHTA and FQGNSA. CDR3 nucleotide sequence: TGTGCCAGCAGCTTAGTAACCCGGACAGCCTACGAGCAGTACTTC. This codes for CASSLVTRTAYEQYF. Together with reference TRBV7-2 and TRBJ2-7, the CDR3 gives the full variable domain: GAGVSQSPSNKVTEKGKDVELRCDPISGHTALYWYRQSLGQGLEFLIYFQGNSAPDKSGLPSDRFSAERTGGSVSTLTIQRTQQEDSAVYLCASSLVTRTAYEQYFGPGTRLTVT.

A few counts support this clonotype. V gene TRBV15 combines with J gene TRBJ2-4, with TRBD2 as a possible D gene (6 bases). CDR1 and CDR2 from the germline V gene are LNHNV and YYDKDF (reference sequence). This CDR3 has 17 amino acids. V was pared by 4 bases and J by 0 bases, with 16 bases between. The chain's CDR3 is CATSMGRQAVAKNIQYF. The CDR3 nucleotides read TGTGCCACCAGCATGGGGAGGCAGGCGGTAGCCAAAAACATTCAGTACTTC.

This clonotype occurred many times. The rearrangement joins TRBV6-6 to TRBJ2-7, with D possibly being TRBD2 (5 bases). This CDR3 has 15 residues. Looked up from germline, CDR1 is MNHNY and CDR2 is SVGAGI (reference sequence). Trimming left V 6 bases short and J 0 bases short, with 15 bases between. The CDR3 region is CASSVGNSGSYEQYF. CDR3 DNA sequence: TGTGCCAGCAGCGTCGGGAACAGCGGCTCCTACGAGCAGTACTTC.

The chain recombines TRBV20-1 with TRBJ2-7; 9 bases map to TRBD2. This CDR3 comprises 12 residues. Germline values: CDR1 DFQATT, CDR2 SNEGSKA (reference sequence). The CDR3: CSVTGLASEQYF. The CDR3 coding sequence is TGCAGCGTTACGGGACTAGCTTCAGAGCAGTACTTC.

On this clonotype itself: At one boundary the junction diverges from the germline segment, which might be a read error. This chain links TRBV9 with TRBJ2-3; perhaps TRBD1 as D (6 bases). The CDR3 is 16 residues long. CDR1 is SGDLS, CDR2 YYNGEE, per germline. The CDR3 sequence is CARRGEGGSSTDTQYF. In nucleotides, the CDR3 is TGTGCCCGCAGAGGTGAAGGGGGTTCTAGCACAGATACGCAGTATTTT.

The chain uses TRBV2 and TRBJ1-2; D remains unclear. This CDR3 has 13 amino acids. The germline V gene has CDR1 SNHLY and CDR2 FYNNEI. V gave up 7 bases and J gave up 2 bases, with 11 bases separating them. The CDR3 bases are TGTGCCAGCACGGTCACCGAGAACTATGGCTACACCTTC. This gives the protein CASTVTENYGYTF.

The table lists this clonotype with many counts. The V gene is TRBV12-3 or TRBV12-4, the J gene TRBJ2-7; TRBD2 is a possible D gene (6 bases). V dropped 0 bases and J dropped 3 bases, with 12 bases sitting between them. The length of the CDR3 is 15 residues. This CDR3 reads CASSLAPVSGYEQYF. The CDR3 DNA reads as TGTGCCAGCAGTTTAGCGCCGGTTAGCGGCTACGAGCAGTACTTC.

This clonotype was seen just once. This clone may be a read error of a much larger clone one base away. This sequence joins TRBV19 and TRBJ2-7; 9 bases align to TRBD1. Germline V lookup: CDR1 LNHDA, CDR2 SQIVND (reference sequence). V shed 7 bases and J 5 bases; nucleotides not matched to a gene: 9. The CDR3 sequence is 14 residues long. CDR3 coding DNA: TGTGCCAGTAATACTGGACAGGGGCCCAACGAGCAGTACTTC. Protein product: CASNTGQGPNEQYF.

There are many counts of this clonotype. V and J are TRBV7-2 and TRBJ2-7; the D gene is possibly TRBD2 (5 bases). V was shortened by 3 bases and J by 2 bases, with 17 bases between the two germline ends. This CDR3 spans 16 amino acids. CDR1 and CDR2 from the germline V gene are SGHTA and FQGNSA. The CDR3 DNA follows: TGTGCCAGCAGCTTCGGTCCCGGAACGGGAACCTACGAGCAGTACTTC. This gives the protein CASSFGPGTGTYEQYF.

Concerning this clonotype itself: A much larger clone differs by one base, so this may be a read error. The chain combines TRBV25-1 with TRBJ1-1; no clear D. The germline CDR1 and CDR2 sequences are MGHDK and SYGVNS. The CDR3 is made up of 13 amino acids. Written as DNA, the CDR3 is TGTGTCAGCATCTCAGGCCAGAACACTGAAGCTTTCTTT. Translating gives CVSISGQNTEAFF. Looking up the rest from reference TRBV25-1 and TRBJ1-1 gives the full variable domain: EADIYQTPRYLVIGTGKKITLECSQTMGHDKMYWYQQDPGMELHLIHYSYGVNSTEKGDLSSESTVSRIRTEHFPLTLESARPSHTSQYLCVSISGQNTEAFFGQGTRLTVV.

This clonotype has more than one count but fewer than ten. V and J are TRBV24-1 and TRBJ2-7, with 8 bases identical to TRBD1. V trimming: 10 bases; J trimming: 2 bases; junction bases outside the gene matches: 18. The germline gives CDR1 KGHDR, CDR2 SFDVKD. The CDR3 runs 17 residues. The CDR3 DNA follows: TGTGCCACGCGAAACGCGAGGACAGGGCCATCGACCTACGAGCAGTACTTC. Its translation: CATRNARTGPSTYEQYF.

In the case of this clonotype: Being one base from a much bigger clone, this may be a read error. The CDR3: CASSLSRGRGGNTGELSF. The CDR3 DNA sequence: TGTGCCAGCAGCTTGAGTCGGGGACGCGGTGGGAACACCGGGGAGCTGTCTTTT. The J gene is TRBJ2-2, the V gene TRBV5-6; perhaps D is TRBD1 or TRBD2 (5 bases each). CDR1 is SGHDT, CDR2 YYEEEE, per germline. The CDR3 runs 18 residues.

This clonotype has at least ten counts. The genes are TRBV29-1 and TRBJ1-1, with D possibly TRBD1 on 5 matching bases. The germline gives CDR1 SQVTM, CDR2 ANQGSEA. This CDR3 has 14 residues. Trimming pared 6 bases from V and 1 base from J, leaving 15 bases between. The CDR3 coding sequence is TGCAGCGTCGGTCCGGGACCGGGGAACACTGAAGCTTTCTTT. This gives the protein CSVGPGPGNTEAFF.

At least ten counts were recorded for this clonotype. This rearrangement joins TRBV25-1 to TRBJ2-6; 8 bases map to TRBD2. This CDR3 comprises 17 residues. Germline V gene data show CDR1 as MGHDK and CDR2 as SYGVNS. V lost 5 bases, J lost 3 bases, and 9 bases stayed unmatched. This CDR3 is CASSRRGGGGGANVLTF. The CDR3 nucleotides read TGTGCCAGCAGTCGCCGGGGGGGGGGAGGTGGGGCCAACGTCCTGACTTTC.

This clonotype has at least ten counts. This chain links TRBV29-1 with TRBJ2-5, with D possibly matching TRBD1 (5 bases). This CDR3 spans 13 amino acids. V was pared by 4 bases and J by 5 bases, with 14 bases between. In germline, CDR1 is SQVTM, CDR2 ANQGSEA. CDR3 amino acids: CSVVRQGGETQYF. CDR3 coding DNA: TGCAGCGTTGTCAGGCAGGGTGGGGAGACCCAGTACTTC.